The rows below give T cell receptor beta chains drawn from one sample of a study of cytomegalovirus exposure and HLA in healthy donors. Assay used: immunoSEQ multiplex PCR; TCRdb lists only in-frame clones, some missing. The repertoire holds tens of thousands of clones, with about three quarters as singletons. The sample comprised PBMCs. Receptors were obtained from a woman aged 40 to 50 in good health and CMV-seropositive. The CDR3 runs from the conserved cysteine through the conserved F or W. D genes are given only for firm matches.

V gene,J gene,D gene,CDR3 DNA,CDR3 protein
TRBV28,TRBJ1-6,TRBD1,TGTGCCAGCAGACCGTACGGCGGGACAGGGCAAAATTCACCCCTCCACTTT,CASRPYGGTGQNSPLHF
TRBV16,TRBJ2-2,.,TGTGCCAGCAGCCAATCCCAGACGAACACCGGGGAGCTGTTTTTT,CASSQSQTNTGELFF
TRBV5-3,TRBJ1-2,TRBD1,TGTGCCAGAAGCCCGACAGGGGAAGGCTACACCTTC,CARSPTGEGYTF
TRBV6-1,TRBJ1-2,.,TGTGCCAGCAGTGATCGAGGGTTGAGTGGCTACACCTTC,CASSDRGLSGYTF
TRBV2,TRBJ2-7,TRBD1,TGTGCCAGCAGGGTACAGGGGGGATCCTACGAGCAGTACTTC,CASRVQGGSYEQYF
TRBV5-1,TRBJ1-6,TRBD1,TGCGCCAGCAGCTCCCGGGACAGCGATAATTCACCCCTCCACTTT,CASSSRDSDNSPLHF
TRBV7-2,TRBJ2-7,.,TGTGCCAGCAGCTTAGATCGGGTCACATTAGGGGCCTACGAGCAGTACTTC,CASSLDRVTLGAYEQYF
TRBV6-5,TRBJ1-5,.,TGTGCCAGCAGTTATGGGGGGGCTAGCAATCAGCCCCAGCATTTT,CASSYGGASNQPQHF
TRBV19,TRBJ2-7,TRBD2,TGTGCCAGTAGTCGGCAGGGACTAGCCGGCGAGCAGTACTTC,CASSRQGLAGEQYF
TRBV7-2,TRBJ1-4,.,TGTGCCAGCAGCTTAGACACACGGAGGAAGAAACTGTTTTTT,CASSLDTRRKKLFF